This TCR beta chain was captured in a study of CD8 T cells in Susac syndrome. Across the whole study: When blood was drawn, the patients with Susac syndrome were therapy-naive, on corticosteroids, or on intravenous immunoglobulin alone. Study-wide points: Clonal expansion of Susac CD8+ cells peaked in TEMRA cells, and it also peaked in active patients.

CDR3 length: 13 residues. CDR1 and CDR2 from the germline V gene are SEHNR and FQNEAQ (reference sequence). Trimming pared 5 bases from V and 8 bases from J, leaving 15 bases between. As regards this clonotype: The target antigen is unknown.

Bulk CD8+ and CD4+ cells came from magnetic negative isolation; CD8+ TEMRA by FACS. Random hexamers primed reverse transcription of about 0.5 to 1 ug RNA. Amplification of the TCR beta CDR3 was carried out by immunoSEQ multiplex PCR, which spanned a total of 54 Vbeta and 13 Jbeta segments. From the immunoSEQ multiplex PCR reads, TCRdb called clonotypes with MiXCR, one entry per CDR3 protein. This table has nearly 110,000 distinct CDR3 sequences, approximately 93% appearing once. The receptor was isolated from a human donor with Susac syndrome. Source material: CD8+ T cells from PBMCs. V is TRBV7-9 and J is TRBJ1-1, with D possibly being TRBD1 (5 bases). DNA of the CDR3: TGTGCCAGCAGCGCCGCCTCGGGGGGAGAAGCTTTCTTT. Protein sequence: CASSAASGGEAFF.